The 25 T cell receptor beta chains reported below all come from one sample, sequenced in a study of blood T cells in healthy people across ages (dated by TCRdb to 2015 to 2017). Libraries were made using 5' RACE. Sequenced using an Illumina HiSeq 2500. A second PCR of about 6 to 12 cycles was run with a J-beta primer mix and a sample-barcoded 5' primer. TCRdb itself trimmed the public reads at Q25 with fastp, ran MiXCR and retained productive beta chains. For every CDR3 protein sequence, its rows merge into one entry that carries the most common genes and DNA. This sample is represented by roughly 1 million distinct CDR3 sequences; 20% to 25% of them were singletons. Together, the top ten hold approximately 0.79% of the sample. This sample also belongs to another study, concerning T cells of mothers and their children.

The sample consisted of blood. Receptor source: a girl aged 2-10 years in good health.

J is TRBJ2-7 and V is TRBV28, with D tentatively TRBD1 (6 bases). Germline V CDR1 and CDR2: MDHEN, SYDVKM. Trimming cost V 8 bases and J 4 bases, with 18 bases left between them. The CDR3 runs to 14 residues. In nucleotides, the CDR3 is TGTGCCAGCGAAAACCAAGGACAGTTATACGAGCAGTACTTC. Its protein is CASENQGQLYEQYF.

The chain's CDR3 is CASGQDHYQETQYF. CDR3 bases: TGTGCCAGCGGGCAGGACCATTACCAAGAGACCCAGTACTTC. The V and J genes are TRBV3-1 and TRBJ2-5; no clear D. This CDR3 contains 14 residues. Germline values: CDR1 LGHDT, CDR2 YNNKEL (reference sequence). The germline V and J ends were trimmed by 8 bases and 0 bases, with 13 bases remaining between them.

In its sample, this clonotype was seen a few times. The V gene is TRBV7-9, the J gene TRBJ1-4; D is unresolved. The CDR3 has 16 residues. Germline CDR1 and CDR2: SEHNR and FQNEAQ (reference sequence). V shed 2 bases and J shed 8 bases, with 18 bases lying between them. The CDR3 DNA is TGTGCCAGCAGCTTATTTTTGACGGCTAAAGGGGAAAAACTGTTTTTT. It codes for CASSLFLTAKGEKLFF.

This clonotype was seen a handful of times. This chain joins TRBV20-1 and TRBJ2-3; no clear D. CDR1 is DFQATT and CDR2 is SNEGSKA in the germline V gene (reference sequence). This CDR3 spans 13 amino acids. Between the trimmed V and J ends, which lost 0 bases and 2 bases, there was a span of 6 bases. CDR3 coding DNA: TGCAGTGCTAGAGACGTGAACACAGATACGCAGTATTTT. It translates to CSARDVNTDTQYF.

The chain links TRBV12-3 or TRBV12-4 to TRBJ2-5, with 10 positions matching TRBD2. V was pared by 5 bases and J by 5 bases, with 5 bases of the junction left unmatched. This CDR3 has 14 residues. The CDR3 bases are TGTGCCAGCAGTGGGACTAGCGTCTATGAGACCCAGTACTTC. Encoded protein: CASSGTSVYETQYF.

The V and J genes are TRBV12-3 or TRBV12-4 and TRBJ2-5; 8 bases are shared with TRBD2. This CDR3 has 14 amino acids. J was trimmed by 2 bases and V by 4 bases; bases with no gene match: 3. The CDR3 bases are TGTGCCAGCAGTTCATCTAGCGGGCAAGAGACCCAGTACTTC. Encoded protein: CASSSSSGQETQYF.

The V gene is TRBV29-1, the J gene TRBJ2-5; maybe TRBD2 (6 bases). The CDR3 sequence is 18 residues long. Germline CDR1 and CDR2: SQVTM and ANQGSEA. V lost 0 bases, J lost 2 bases, and 22 bases lay in between. CDR3 DNA sequence: TGCAGCGTTGAAGACCCCCAGGTTGGGGGAGGCCCACAAGAGACCCAGTACTTC. It translates to CSVEDPQVGGGPQETQYF.

In this sample, this clonotype turned up a few times. The genes are TRBV4-1 and TRBJ1-1; D is possibly TRBD1 (6 bases). The ends were cut back, 0 bases at V and 11 bases at J, with 16 bases in the middle. Germline V gene data show CDR1 as MGHRA and CDR2 as YSYEKL. This CDR3 is built from 14 residues. CDR3 sequence reads: CASSQETGRGVAFF. In nucleotides, the CDR3 is TGCGCCAGCAGCCAAGAAACAGGGCGAGGGGTGGCTTTCTTT.

The V call is TRBV20-1, the J call TRBJ2-7, with a tentative D call TRBD1 (5 bases). V dropped 4 bases and J dropped 1 base, with 8 bases sitting between them. The germline CDR1 and CDR2 sequences are DFQATT and SNEGSKA (reference sequence). The CDR3 covers 12 residues. In nucleotides, the CDR3 is TGCAGTGCTAAAGGACATTCCTACGAGCAGTACTTC. It codes for CSAKGHSYEQYF.

V usage is TRBV7-9 and J usage is TRBJ2-7; 7 bases are shared with TRBD2. Germline loops: CDR1 SEHNR, CDR2 FQNEAQ (reference sequence). The CDR3 loop spans 16 amino acids. Trimming cost V 3 bases and J 5 bases; bases outside gene matches: 13. CDR3 loop: CASSLDPGTKSHEQYF. The CDR3 coding sequence is TGTGCCAGCAGCTTGGACCCCGGGACTAAGTCGCACGAGCAGTACTTC.

The genes are TRBV20-1 and TRBJ1-1; D not resolved. The germline gives CDR1 DFQATT, CDR2 SNEGSKA (reference sequence). The CDR3 runs to 10 residues. V was shortened by 2 bases and J by 4 bases, with 2 bases between the two germline ends. CDR3 sequence reads: CSARPTEAFF. As DNA, the CDR3 is TGCAGTGCTAGACCCACTGAAGCTTTCTTT.

This clonotype turned up a few times. V gene TRBV20-1 combines with J gene TRBJ2-5; D perhaps matches TRBD1 (5 bases). The J call may not be correct, given that the DNA end is closer to TRBJ2-1. Germline assignment: CDR1 DFQATT and CDR2 SNEGSKA (reference sequence). CDR3 length: 15 residues. CDR3 DNA: TGCAGTGCTAGAGACCTGGACCAAAACAGGAATGAGCAGTTCTTC. Amino acids: CSARDLDQNRNEQFF.

This clonotype has a handful of counts. CDR3 protein: CASSQVGMGGPEETQYF. CDR3 in DNA: TGTGCCAGCAGCCAAGTTGGAATGGGTGGGCCCGAAGAGACCCAGTACTTC. The chain joins TRBV3-1 to TRBJ2-5; D remains unclear. The germline V gene encodes CDR1 LGHDT and CDR2 YNNKEL (reference sequence). The CDR3 consists of 17 residues. The V end lost 1 base, the J end lost 3 bases, and 18 bases lay between the germline ends.

V and J are TRBV6-5 and TRBJ1-1; no reliable D call. The CDR3 length is 12 residues. Germline V gene data show CDR1 as MNHEY and CDR2 as SVGAGI. V was cut by 6 bases and J by 4 bases, with 9 bases left in between. The CDR3 region has the DNA TGTGCCAGCAGGGGTTCGGGCACTGAAGCTTTCTTT. Translated, it gives CASRGSGTEAFF.

This clonotype appeared a single time. V usage is TRBV7-9 and J usage is TRBJ1-1, with D maybe TRBD1 (6 bases). CDR1 and CDR2 (germline): SEHNR, FQNEAQ (reference sequence). CDR3 length: 14 amino acids. Trimming stripped 5 bases from V and 4 bases from J, with 14 bases between. The CDR3 nucleotides read TGTGCCAGCAGCCTCCCGGGGGGGGCCACTGAAGCTTTCTTT. Its protein product is CASSLPGGATEAFF.

The V call is TRBV5-1, the J call TRBJ2-5, with 7 bases fitting TRBD2. The J call is in doubt because the DNA end fits TRBJ2-7 better. There are 15 residues in the CDR3. Germline V gene lookup returns CDR1 SGHRS and CDR2 YFSETQ. The CDR3: CASSLWEGSNYEQYF. The CDR3 DNA reads TGCGCCAGCAGCTTGTGGGAGGGTAGTAACTACGAGCAGTACTTC.

This clonotype was found a few times. This chain joins TRBV9 and TRBJ2-2; D is undetermined. Trimming shortened V by 0 bases and J by 1 base, and 13 bases separated the two germline ends. The CDR3 is 17 amino acids. Germline V CDR1 and CDR2: SGDLS, YYNGEE. Written as DNA, the CDR3 is TGTGCCAGCAGCGTAGGGACCAACCTTTTGAACACCGGGGAGCTGTTTTTT. Translating it yields CASSVGTNLLNTGELFF.

The chain carries TRBV5-5 and TRBJ2-5, with 10 bases that match TRBD2. J gave up 5 bases and V 0 bases, and 7 bases lay outside the gene matches. The CDR3 consists of 16 residues. Germline assignment: CDR1 SGHKS and CDR2 YYEKEE (reference sequence). The CDR3 here is CASSLVEREGVETQYF. The CDR3 region has the DNA TGTGCCAGCAGCTTGGTTGAGCGGGAGGGGGTTGAGACCCAGTACTTC.

This clonotype was detected ten times or more. The V gene is TRBV3-1, the J gene TRBJ2-7, with D unresolved. V lost 5 bases and J 0 bases, leaving 5 bases between the germline ends. The germline CDR1 and CDR2 sequences are LGHDT and YNNKEL (reference sequence). The CDR3 consists of 12 residues. The CDR3 nucleotides are TGTGCCAGCAGCGAAAACTCCTACGAGCAGTACTTC. It encodes CASSENSYEQYF.

This clonotype was detected only a few times. The chain has TRBV20-1 and TRBJ2-1, with D hard to call. The ends were cut back, 3 bases at V and 8 bases at J, with 5 bases in the middle. Germline CDR1 reads DFQATT; CDR2 reads SNEGSKA (reference sequence). The CDR3 contains 10 residues. The CDR3 DNA reads as TGCAGTGCTAGTACCGATGAGCAGTTCTTC. As protein: CSASTDEQFF.

This clonotype was seen at least ten times. The rearrangement links TRBV9 to TRBJ2-3; the match to TRBD2 covers 9 bases. The germline gives CDR1 SGDLS, CDR2 YYNGEE. This CDR3 spans 15 amino acids. Germline trimming cut 4 bases from V and 4 bases from J; bases unmatched to any gene: 7. The CDR3 reads CASSLGSGGSDTQYF. Here the CDR3 DNA reads TGTGCCAGCAGCCTGGGGAGCGGGGGGTCAGATACGCAGTATTTT.

The chain uses TRBV7-9 and TRBJ1-2, with no clear D. V was clipped by 11 bases and J by 5 bases, with 15 bases between them. The germline CDR1 and CDR2 sequences are SEHNR and FQNEAQ (reference sequence). The CDR3 runs to 12 residues. The CDR3 is CAVQQWAYGYTF. The CDR3 DNA is TGTGCCGTACAGCAGTGGGCTTATGGCTACACCTTC.

This sequence joins TRBV6-5 and TRBJ2-3; 7 nucleotides agree with TRBD1. J was trimmed by 6 bases and V by 7 bases; bases with no gene match: 13. Germline V gene lookup returns CDR1 MNHEY and CDR2 SVGAGI. The CDR3 runs to 15 residues. The CDR3 protein is CASISSGTGVDTQYF. The CDR3, as DNA: TGTGCCAGCATTTCCTCCGGCACAGGGGTGGATACGCAGTATTTT.

CDR3 sequence reads: CATSPGSQPQHF. The CDR3 coding sequence is TGTGCCACCTCACCCGGAAGTCAGCCCCAGCATTTT. The gene calls are TRBV6-2 or TRBV6-3 and TRBJ1-5; D uncertain. The ends were cut back, 10 bases at V and 6 bases at J, with 13 bases in the middle. The CDR3 contains 12 residues. The germline V gene encodes CDR1 MNHEY and CDR2 SVGEGT.

In its sample, this clonotype was seen a few times. The chain couples TRBV5-1 to TRBJ2-5; weak D call: TRBD1 (5 bases). V was cut by 3 bases and J by 10 bases, with 16 bases left in between. CDR1 is SGHRS, CDR2 YFSETQ, per germline. The CDR3 runs to 13 residues. CDR3 coding DNA: TGCGCCAGCAGCTCCGAATCGGCCAGGGACCAGTACTTC. This translates into CASSSESARDQYF.